The 28 T cell receptor beta chains reported below all come from one sample, sequenced in a study of vaccination and CD4 T cells after COVID-19. Treatment denoted: roughly 10-day PBMC culture with coronavirus spike peptide pools or control peptides (ViraFEST assay). Pre-COVID-19 pandemic sampling (2011-2018) yielded the unexposed donor's CD4+ T cells. The Oncomine TCR Beta short-read assay was applied to DNA of cultured CD4+ T cells. TCRdb used MiXCR to reprocess the PCR reads, holding one entry per CDR3 protein. The data hold approximately 6,500 distinct CDR3 sequences, with around 50% observed a single time. These TCRs are of unknown antigen specificity. The sample was CD4+ T cells from blood, cultured in vitro. These receptors were collected from a human donor in good health.

This rearrangement joins TRBV2 to TRBJ1-2, with unresolved D. This CDR3 region has 19 residues. Trimming shortened V by 4 bases and J by 0 bases, and 24 bases separated the two germline ends. Per germline, CDR1 SNHLY and CDR2 FYNNEI. The CDR3 bases are TGTGCCAGCAGTGTCCTAACTCTGACACGTCCCGCTGCTAACTATGGCTACACCTTC. This encodes CASSVLTLTRPAANYGYTF. Looking up the rest from reference TRBV2 and TRBJ1-2 gives the full variable domain: EPEVTQTPSHQVTQMGQEVILRCVPISNHLYFYWYRQILGQKVEFLVSFYNNEISEKSEIFDDQFSVERPDGSNFTLKIRSTKLEDSAMYFCASSVLTLTRPAANYGYTFGSGTRLTVV.

The CDR3 sequence is CASSLGTGDRYLSGGYTF. CDR3 DNA sequence: TGTGCCAGCAGCTTAGGGACCGGGGACAGGTACTTAAGCGGTGGCTACACCTTC. The chain couples TRBV7-9 to TRBJ1-2; TRBD1 aligns across 8 bases. Per germline, CDR1 SEHNR and CDR2 FQNEAQ (reference sequence). The CDR3 consists of 18 residues. The trim removed 1 base at V and 7 bases at J, leaving 17 bases unmatched. Variable domain in full (rest from reference TRBV7-9 and TRBJ1-2): DTGVSQNPRHKITKRGQNVTFRCDPISEHNRLYWYRQTLGQGPEFLTYFQNEAQLEKSRLLSDRFSAERPKGSFSTLEIQRTEQGDSAMYLCASSLGTGDRYLSGGYTFGSGTRLTVV.

This clonotype has more than one count but fewer than ten. The DNA for the CDR3 is TGTGCCGGGGGAAAGCGGAGCTCCTACAATGAGCAGTTCTTC. It encodes CAGGKRSSYNEQFF. J is TRBJ2-1 and V is TRBV11-2, with D perhaps TRBD1 or TRBD2 (5 bases each). The CDR3 extends over 14 amino acids. Trimming left V 11 bases short and J 0 bases short, with 14 bases between. Germline CDR1 reads SGHAT; CDR2 reads FQNNGV.

The V gene is TRBV9, the J gene TRBJ2-3, with 10 bases matching TRBD2. The junction had 8 bases not matched to a gene; V was cut back by 0 bases and J by 4 bases. Germline-derived CDR1 and CDR2 are SGDLS and YYNGEE. The CDR3 is 17 amino acids. The CDR3 DNA sequence: TGTGCCAGCAGCGTAGGTGGGGCTAGCGGGGGCTCAGATACGCAGTATTTT. Translating it yields CASSVGGASGGSDTQYF.

The sample holds one count of this clonotype. V and J are TRBV20-1 and TRBJ2-1; 16 bases align to TRBD2. This CDR3 spans 18 amino acids. Germline V gives CDR1 DFQATT, CDR2 SNEGSKA (reference sequence). V lost 1 base and J lost 2; bases outside the gene matches: 5. This CDR3 is CSARASGLAGGPYNEQFF. Written as DNA, the CDR3 is TGCAGTGCTAGAGCCTCGGGACTAGCGGGAGGGCCCTACAATGAGCAGTTCTTC.

This sequence joins TRBV2 and TRBJ1-5; no definite D call. The germline CDR1 and CDR2 sequences are SNHLY and FYNNEI. The CDR3 is 13 amino acids. Trimming took 4 bases from V and 7 from J, leaving 11 bases between them. CDR3 in amino acids: CASSAGPRQPQHF. CDR3 nucleotides: TGTGCCAGCAGTGCAGGTCCTCGGCAGCCCCAGCATTTT. Full variable domain (missing parts from reference TRBV2 and TRBJ1-5): EPEVTQTPSHQVTQMGQEVILRCVPISNHLYFYWYRQILGQKVEFLVSFYNNEISEKSEIFDDQFSVERPDGSNFTLKIRSTKLEDSAMYFCASSAGPRQPQHFGDGTRLSIL.

The chain links TRBV19 to TRBJ1-1, with D perhaps matching TRBD1 (6 bases). With 7 bases removed from V and 4 bases from J, the gap between germline ends came to 13 bases. CDR1 and CDR2 from the germline V gene are LNHDA and SQIVND (reference sequence). CDR3 length: 13 residues. The CDR3 sequence is CASNRGAVTEAFF. The CDR3 nucleotides are TGTGCCAGTAATAGGGGGGCTGTCACTGAAGCTTTCTTT.

The chain carries TRBV27 and TRBJ2-2; D gene unclear. Per germline, CDR1 MNHEY and CDR2 SMNVEV (reference sequence). Trimming took 3 bases from V and 4 from J, leaving 15 bases between them. The CDR3 runs 16 residues. The CDR3 sequence is CASSFLTMLGTGELFF. The CDR3 coding sequence is TGTGCCAGCAGTTTTCTAACTATGCTAGGCACCGGGGAGCTGTTTTTT.

A few counts support this clonotype. The V gene is TRBV7-2, the J gene TRBJ1-5, with D hard to call. V gave up 5 bases and J gave up 7 bases, with 12 bases separating them. The CDR3 totals 13 residues. The germline gives CDR1 SGHTA, CDR2 FQGNSA. The CDR3 is CASSPAPPQPQHF. DNA for the CDR3: TGTGCCAGCAGCCCCGCACCTCCCCAGCCCCAGCATTTT.

The chain carries TRBV12-3 or TRBV12-4 and TRBJ1-5; no clear D gene. Trimming cost V 3 bases and J 4 bases, with 10 bases left between them. This CDR3 is 14 amino acids long. CDR3 sequence: CASSLVSANQPQHF. For the CDR3, the DNA is TGTGCCAGCAGTTTGGTAAGCGCTAATCAGCCCCAGCATTTT.

The chain links TRBV6-1 to TRBJ2-7, with D perhaps TRBD1 or TRBD2 (7 bases each). The CDR3 length is 14 residues. Germline CDR1 reads MNHNS; CDR2 reads SASEGT. V lost 6 bases and J 6 bases, leaving 18 bases between the germline ends. As DNA, the CDR3 is TGTGCCAGCAGCCCCAGGGGGGGGCGCCTCGAGCAGTACTTC. Amino acids: CASSPRGGRLEQYF.

This clonotype was seen only a few times. The gene calls are TRBV20-1 and TRBJ1-5, with TRBD1 matching over 7 bases. CDR3 size: 14 residues. V was pared by 4 bases and J by 1 base, with 4 bases of the junction left unmatched. From germline, CDR1 is DFQATT and CDR2 SNEGSKA (reference sequence). In nucleotides, the CDR3 is TGCAGTGCTACCACAGGGGACAGCAATCAGCCCCAGCATTTT. Its translation is CSATTGDSNQPQHF.

This clonotype was seen a few times. V usage is TRBV4-2 and J usage is TRBJ1-2, with D uncertain. Germline CDR1 LGHNA, CDR2 YNFKEQ. V was cut by 0 bases and J by 3 bases, with 14 bases left in between. The CDR3 has 16 residues. The CDR3 here is CASSQEFEGRDYGYTF. The CDR3 DNA reads TGTGCCAGCAGCCAAGAATTTGAAGGGAGAGACTATGGCTACACCTTC.

CDR3 nucleotide sequence: TGTGCCAGCAGCCGGGACAGGGCGGACAATGAGCAGTTCTTC. Protein sequence: CASSRDRADNEQFF. The chain carries TRBV6-1 and TRBJ2-1; 9 bases map to TRBD1. Unmatched junction bases numbered 5, after V lost 6 bases and J lost 5 bases. Per germline, CDR1 MNHNS and CDR2 SASEGT. CDR3 length: 14 amino acids.

The CDR3 reads CASSYRWKGGKETQYF. DNA for the CDR3: TGTGCCAGCAGTTATCGTTGGAAGGGCGGGAAAGAGACCCAGTACTTC. The chain couples TRBV28 to TRBJ2-5; a possible D gene is TRBD2 (6 bases). The germline V and J ends were trimmed by 4 bases and 3 bases, with 18 bases remaining between them. This CDR3 region has 16 residues. Germline V gene sequence: CDR1 MDHEN, CDR2 SYDVKM.

This clonotype was seen just once. V is TRBV12-3 or TRBV12-4 and J is TRBJ1-5; D remains unclear. V was clipped by 2 bases and J by 11 bases, with 13 bases between them. The CDR3 runs to 13 residues. In DNA form, the CDR3 reads TGTGCCAGCAGTTTACCCGCAAGCCGAGCCCAGCATTTT. It is translated as CASSLPASRAQHF.

The chain employs TRBV12-3 or TRBV12-4 and TRBJ2-1, with no clear D. Trimming removed 4 bases at V and 7 bases at J, with 14 bases between. This CDR3 has 14 amino acids. The CDR3 reads CASSSNEISNEQFF. CDR3 nucleotides: TGTGCCAGCAGTTCCAACGAAATTAGTAATGAGCAGTTCTTC.

V gene TRBV20-1 combines with J gene TRBJ2-4; 9 nucleotides align to TRBD1. From germline, CDR1 is DFQATT and CDR2 SNEGSKA (reference sequence). The V gene end was trimmed by 6 bases and the J gene end by 0 bases; junction bases not matched to a gene: 12. The CDR3 loop spans 17 amino acids. The CDR3 DNA follows: TGCAGTGCCGTTCTATCGGGACAGGGACTAGCCAAAAACATTCAGTACTTC. Its protein product is CSAVLSGQGLAKNIQYF.

The rearrangement links TRBV6-1 to TRBJ2-7; D not certain. The CDR3 totals 12 residues. V dropped 5 bases and J dropped 0 bases, with 5 bases sitting between them. In germline, CDR1 is MNHNS, CDR2 SASEGT. The CDR3 region is CASSPGSYEQYF. CDR3 nucleotides: TGTGCCAGCAGTCCAGGCTCCTACGAGCAGTACTTC.

This chain uses TRBV14 with TRBJ2-2, with unresolved D. Looked up from germline, CDR1 is SGHDN and CDR2 is FVKESK. CDR3 length: 14 amino acids. V lost 4 bases and J 2 bases, leaving 8 bases between the germline ends. The CDR3 DNA sequence: TGTGCCAGCAGCCCTTTCTCTAACACCGGGGAGCTGTTTTTT. This gives the protein CASSPFSNTGELFF. The full variable domain, rest sourced from reference TRBV14 and TRBJ2-2, is EAGVTQFPSHSVIEKGQTVTLRCDPISGHDNLYWYRRVMGKEIKFLLHFVKESKQDESGMPNNRFLAERTGGTYSTLKVQPAELEDSGVYFCASSPFSNTGELFFGEGSRLTVL.

This clonotype was recorded only once. V is TRBV14 and J is TRBJ2-7; 8 bases map to TRBD2. After removal of 4 bases from V and 6 bases from J, the junction contained 8 bases not matched to a gene. Germline values: CDR1 SGHDN, CDR2 FVKESK. The CDR3 length is 14 residues. Here the CDR3 reads CASSLAGGWAEQYF. CDR3 nucleotide sequence: TGTGCCAGCAGCCTGGCGGGGGGCTGGGCCGAGCAGTACTTC.

CDR3 in DNA: TGTGCCAGCAGTTCTAGGACAGGGGTCCTAGCCGGGGAGCTGTTTTTT. Its translation: CASSSRTGVLAGELFF. This sequence joins TRBV6-5 and TRBJ2-2; the match to TRBD1 covers 9 bases. From germline, CDR1 is MNHEY and CDR2 SVGAGI. The CDR3 length is 16 residues. The V segment lost 4 bases and the J segment 6 bases; nucleotides outside the gene matches: 9.

This clonotype was found a few times. A read error may produce the germline difference seen at one junction end. The chain employs TRBV11-2 and TRBJ1-1; the D gene is possibly TRBD1 (5 bases). Germline values: CDR1 SGHAT, CDR2 FQNNGV. This CDR3 contains 15 residues. Written as DNA, the CDR3 is TGTGCCAGCAGCTTGGGGCGGGGAGGCACCGGACCCGAAGTCTTT. This encodes CASSLGRGGTGPEVF.

The genes are TRBV7-2 and TRBJ1-2, with a tentative D call TRBD1 (5 bases). V was shortened by 1 base and J by 8 bases, with 11 bases between the two germline ends. The CDR3 extends over 13 amino acids. Germline V gives CDR1 SGHTA, CDR2 FQGNSA. The CDR3 nucleotides are TGTGCCAGCAGCTTAGTAGGGGCAGGGGGCTACACCTTC. It is translated as CASSLVGAGGYTF.

The rearrangement uses TRBV18 and TRBJ2-5; D is uncertain. The V gene's germline CDR1 is KGHSH and CDR2 LQKENI. The CDR3 runs 12 residues. Trimming cost V 7 bases and J 9 bases, with 15 bases left between them. This chain's CDR3 is CASYQHQAAQYF. The CDR3 nucleotides read TGTGCCAGCTACCAACACCAGGCGGCCCAGTACTTC.

The J gene is TRBJ1-1, the V gene TRBV12-3 or TRBV12-4; D not resolved. This CDR3 has 15 amino acids. Trimming shortened V by 6 bases and J by 0 bases, and 14 bases separated the two germline ends. The CDR3 is CASSMKGDMNTEAFF. CDR3 nucleotide sequence: TGTGCCAGCAGCATGAAGGGAGACATGAACACTGAAGCTTTCTTT.

This chain joins TRBV7-9 and TRBJ1-1, with TRBD1 as a possible D gene (5 bases). Trimming removed 2 bases from V and 3 bases from J, with 10 bases in between. CDR3 length: 14 residues. Germline V lookup: CDR1 SEHNR, CDR2 FQNEAQ (reference sequence). In DNA, the CDR3 is TGTGCCAGCAGCTTACGGGACGGTGACACTGAAGCTTTCTTT. Translating gives CASSLRDGDTEAFF.

This clonotype turned up a few times. The rearrangement joins TRBV7-8 to TRBJ2-5; TRBD2 matches 10 bases. The trim removed 0 bases at V and 4 bases at J, leaving 11 bases unmatched. This CDR3 spans 18 amino acids. Germline-derived CDR1 and CDR2 are SGHVS and FQNEAQ. In DNA, the CDR3 is TGTGCCAGCAGCTTAGCGCACGGACTAGCGGCCGAATTAGAGACCCAGTACTTC. Translation: CASSLAHGLAAELETQYF.